A single sample gave rise to the 26 T cell receptor beta chains below, sequenced in a study of T cell responses to AZD1222 COVID-19 vaccine. Measured with immunoSEQ multiplex PCR; TCRdb has only the in-frame clones, and not every one. The sample carries more than 140,000 clones, around 91% recorded once. The source material was peripheral blood, sampled on day 0 of AZD1222 vaccination. The receptors here all came from an adult in good health.

This clone was found once. This chain joins TRBV6-5 and TRBJ2-7; 8 nucleotides match TRBD1. CDR1 and CDR2 (germline): MNHEY, SVGAGI. The CDR3 runs to 15 residues. V dropped 5 bases and J dropped 3; count of bases not matched to a gene: 9. CDR3 region: CASSLTGTGRYEQYF. The CDR3 DNA follows: TGTGCCAGCAGTCTCACCGGGACAGGTCGCTACGAGCAGTACTTC.

The gene calls are TRBV4-1 and TRBJ1-1, with D possibly being TRBD1 (5 bases). The CDR3 extends over 15 amino acids. Germline CDR1 reads MGHRA; CDR2 reads YSYEKL. V lost 1 base and J 3 bases, leaving 12 bases between the germline ends. CDR3 coding DNA: TGCGCCAGCAGCCAAGTGTGGCAGGGTGACACTGAAGCTTTCTTT. Residues: CASSQVWQGDTEAFF.

V gene TRBV4-3 combines with J gene TRBJ1-5; D ambiguous. The CDR3 extends over 13 amino acids. Germline loops: CDR1 LGHNA, CDR2 YSLEER. V lost 4 bases and J lost 7, with 11 bases in between. CDR3 nucleotide sequence: TGCGCCAGCAGCCTTCAGTTAGAACAGCCCCAGCATTTT. This gives the protein CASSLQLEQPQHF.

The chain employs TRBV5-6 and TRBJ1-1; D unclear. The germline V and J ends were trimmed by 4 bases and 3 bases, with 10 bases remaining between them. The length of the CDR3 is 13 residues. Germline CDR1 is SGHDT and CDR2 is YYEEEE. The CDR3 protein is CASSPPDHTEAFF. The DNA of the CDR3 is TGTGCCAGCAGCCCTCCAGATCACACTGAAGCTTTCTTT.

The chain couples TRBV5-5 to TRBJ2-3, with D possibly matching TRBD1 (5 bases). Per germline, CDR1 SGHKS and CDR2 YYEKEE (reference sequence). V was trimmed by 2 bases and J by 4 bases, leaving 14 bases between them. The CDR3 runs to 15 residues. The CDR3 DNA reads TGTGCCAGCAGCTTTCGCAGGGCCCTATCAGATACGCAGTATTTT. Its protein is CASSFRRALSDTQYF.

The V gene is TRBV27, the J gene TRBJ2-7; perhaps TRBD1 as D (6 bases). Trimming took 0 bases from V and 3 from J, leaving 12 bases between them. Germline V gene lookup returns CDR1 MNHEY and CDR2 SMNVEV (reference sequence). This CDR3 spans 15 amino acids. This chain's CDR3 is CASSLSNRQDYEQYF. CDR3 sequence (DNA): TGTGCCAGCAGTTTATCCAACCGACAGGACTACGAGCAGTACTTC.

This chain uses TRBV5-1 with TRBJ2-7; either TRBD1 or TRBD2 may fit D (5 bases each). V lost 4 bases and J 5 bases, leaving 7 bases between the germline ends. CDR1 and CDR2 from the germline V gene are SGHRS and YFSETQ. There are 11 residues in the CDR3. In DNA form, the CDR3 reads TGCGCCAGCAGCCCGGGGCACGAGCAGTACTTC. Encoded protein: CASSPGHEQYF.

V usage is TRBV6-1 and J usage is TRBJ1-3; maybe TRBD1 (5 bases). Germline V CDR1 and CDR2: MNHNS, SASEGT. This CDR3 has 16 amino acids. Between the trimmed V and J ends, which lost 4 bases and 2 bases, there was a span of 15 bases. The CDR3 loop is CASSAFLETAGNTIYF. DNA for the CDR3: TGTGCCAGCAGTGCCTTTCTCGAGACAGCTGGAAACACCATATATTTT.

The chain joins TRBV7-6 to TRBJ2-1; 14 bases match TRBD2. V dropped 1 base and J dropped 9; count of bases not matched to a gene: 5. Germline assignment: CDR1 SGHVS and CDR2 FNYEAQ. The CDR3 is 16 amino acids. CDR3 nucleotide sequence: TGTGCCAGCAGCTTAGGTGGGACTAGCGGGAGTGGTGAGCAGTTCTTC. Its translation: CASSLGGTSGSGEQFF.

The chain has TRBV6-2 or TRBV6-3 and TRBJ2-3; tentative D call: TRBD2 (6 bases). The CDR3 sequence is 14 residues long. V lost 2 bases to trimming and J lost 2 bases, with 8 bases between them. The germline gives CDR1 MNHEY, CDR2 SVGEGT. CDR3 sequence (DNA): TGTGCCAGCAGTTACCAGCGGGTCACAGATACGCAGTATTTT. This codes for CASSYQRVTDTQYF.

This rearrangement joins TRBV6-2 or TRBV6-3 to TRBJ1-6; D uncertain. Germline V gene sequence: CDR1 MNHEY, CDR2 SVGEGT. This CDR3 is 12 amino acids long. V was pared by 5 bases and J by 7 bases, with 6 bases between. CDR3 sequence reads: CASSIGNSPLHF. CDR3 nucleotide sequence: TGTGCCAGCAGTATCGGAAATTCACCCCTCCACTTT.

The J gene is TRBJ2-3, the V gene TRBV6-5; tentatively, D is TRBD1 (6 bases). The V and J ends lost 2 bases and 0 bases respectively, with 9 bases between them. The CDR3 is 15 residues long. Germline V gene lookup returns CDR1 MNHEY and CDR2 SVGAGI. The CDR3 spells CASSYEGQSTDTQYF. The CDR3 DNA sequence: TGTGCCAGCAGTTACGAGGGACAAAGCACAGATACGCAGTATTTT.

This chain uses TRBV19 with TRBJ1-5, with 8 bases fitting TRBD1. This CDR3 is built from 17 residues. Germline lookup yields CDR1 LNHDA and CDR2 SQIVND (reference sequence). Losses at the gene ends were 5 bases for V and 2 bases for J; bases not matched to a gene: 11. The CDR3 DNA follows: TGTGCCAGTAGTCACTGGACAGGGATAGGGGGCAATCAGCCCCAGCATTTT. Protein product: CASSHWTGIGGNQPQHF.

The V gene is TRBV7-6, the J gene TRBJ2-3; D may correspond to TRBD1 or TRBD2 (6 bases each). The CDR3 is made up of 16 amino acids. In germline, CDR1 is SGHVS, CDR2 FNYEAQ. With 3 bases removed from V and 1 base from J, the gap between germline ends came to 14 bases. The CDR3 DNA reads as TGTGCCAGCAGCTTGTCTCCCGGGGGCGGCACAGATACGCAGTATTTT. This translates into CASSLSPGGGTDTQYF.

The chain is built from TRBV12-3 or TRBV12-4 and TRBJ1-2; 7 bases align to TRBD1. The CDR3 runs 13 residues. Losses at the gene ends were 5 bases for V and 4 bases for J; bases not matched to a gene: 4. CDR3 coding DNA: TGTGCCAGCAGTGCGACAGGGTTCTATGGCTACACCTTC. Its translation: CASSATGFYGYTF.

The chain employs TRBV11-2 and TRBJ2-2; no clear D. The CDR3 spans 14 residues. Germline assignment: CDR1 SGHAT and CDR2 FQNNGV. With 1 base removed from V and 2 bases from J, the gap between germline ends came to 5 bases. The CDR3 DNA is TGTGCCAGCAGCTTAGTTCGCAACACCGGGGAGCTGTTTTTT. It translates to CASSLVRNTGELFF. The full variable domain, rest sourced from reference TRBV11-2 and TRBJ2-2, is EAGVAQSPRYKIIEKRQSVAFWCNPISGHATLYWYQQILGQGPKLLIQFQNNGVVDDSQLPKDRFSAERLKGVDSTLKIQPAKLEDSAVYLCASSLVRNTGELFFGEGSRLTVL.

The chain uses TRBV9 and TRBJ2-5, with TRBD2 identical over 7 bases. V was pared by 0 bases and J by 5 bases, with 10 bases of the junction left unmatched. The CDR3 has 16 amino acids. Germline CDR1 reads SGDLS; CDR2 reads YYNGEE. CDR3 sequence (DNA): TGTGCCAGCAGCGTAGACGGGGGAGGGCCGAGGGAGACCCAGTACTTC. Translating it yields CASSVDGGGPRETQYF. Full variable domain (rest looked up from reference TRBV9 and TRBJ2-5): DSGVTQTPKHLITATGQRVTLRCSPRSGDLSVYWYQQSLDQGLQFLIQYYNGEERAKGNILERFSAQQFPDLHSELNLSSLELGDSALYFCASSVDGGGPRETQYFGPGTRLLVL.

The V call is TRBV2, the J call TRBJ2-2; 11 bases are shared with TRBD1. Germline V gene lookup returns CDR1 SNHLY and CDR2 FYNNEI. V lost 3 bases, J lost 0 bases, and 0 bases stayed unmatched. This CDR3 contains 16 residues. The CDR3 DNA is TGTGCCAGCAGTGAGGGACAGGGGGCGAACACCGGGGAGCTGTTTTTT. It codes for CASSEGQGANTGELFF.

This clone was detected only once. The chain combines TRBV24-1 with TRBJ2-3, with 8 bases lining up with TRBD2. In germline, CDR1 is KGHDR, CDR2 SFDVKD. V shed 3 bases and J 2 bases; nucleotides not matched to a gene: 3. The CDR3 extends over 15 amino acids. In nucleotides, the CDR3 is TGTGCCACCAGTGATCCAGCGGGGGACACAGATACGCAGTATTTT. It specifies CATSDPAGDTDTQYF.

There are a few counts of this clone. The chain uses TRBV4-1 and TRBJ2-7; D possibly corresponds to TRBD1 (5 bases). V was pared by 0 bases and J by 1 base, with 10 bases between. The CDR3 extends over 15 amino acids. In germline, CDR1 is MGHRA, CDR2 YSYEKL. CDR3 amino acids: CASSQDGAASYEQYF. The CDR3 nucleotides are TGCGCCAGCAGCCAAGATGGGGCGGCATCCTACGAGCAGTACTTC.

V usage is TRBV28 and J usage is TRBJ2-2, with D maybe TRBD2 (5 bases). Germline V lookup: CDR1 MDHEN, CDR2 SYDVKM. Trimming left V 3 bases short and J 6 bases short, with 17 bases between. This CDR3 is built from 16 residues. The CDR3 here is CASSFPGSEAAGELFF. As DNA, the CDR3 is TGTGCCAGCAGTTTCCCGGGTAGCGAGGCGGCCGGGGAGCTGTTTTTT.

The gene calls are TRBV19 and TRBJ1-5; 8 bases align to TRBD1. The CDR3 covers 13 residues. From germline, CDR1 is LNHDA and CDR2 SQIVND (reference sequence). V gave up 8 bases and J gave up 3 bases; unmatched junction bases: 3. The CDR3 DNA reads as TGTGCCAGTGTGGACAGGGCCAATCAGCCCCAGCATTTT. This translates into CASVDRANQPQHF.

V and J are TRBV6-5 and TRBJ2-7; 7 nucleotides agree with TRBD1. Germline V gives CDR1 MNHEY, CDR2 SVGAGI. The CDR3 length is 14 residues. V lost 5 bases, J lost 1 base, and 5 bases stayed unmatched. The CDR3 loop reads CASSPSGQSYEQYF. The DNA of the CDR3 is TGTGCCAGCAGTCCTTCGGGACAGTCCTACGAGCAGTACTTC.

The CDR3 DNA sequence: TGTGCCAGCAGCCAAGACGGGCTAGGGAGGAGCAACACTGAAGCTTTCTTT. Its protein product is CASSQDGLGRSNTEAFF. This sequence joins TRBV4-2 and TRBJ1-1, with unresolved D. With 0 bases removed from V and 2 bases from J, the gap between germline ends came to 16 bases. The CDR3 length is 17 residues. CDR1 is LGHNA, CDR2 YNFKEQ, per germline.

The V call is TRBV12-3 or TRBV12-4, the J call TRBJ1-5, with D perhaps TRBD1 (5 bases). V was shortened by 5 bases and J by 10 bases, with 15 bases between the two germline ends. CDR3 length equals 13 residues. CDR3 residues: CASSPDRDRPQHF. The CDR3, as DNA: TGTGCCAGCAGTCCCGACAGAGATCGTCCCCAGCATTTT.

The chain joins TRBV11-2 to TRBJ2-5; 12 bases fit TRBD2. Germline CDR1 reads SGHAT; CDR2 reads FQNNGV. The CDR3 has 15 residues. With V trimmed by 5 bases and J by 4 bases, 5 bases remained unmatched. The CDR3 is CASSATSGSGETQYF. DNA of the CDR3: TGTGCCAGCAGCGCGACTAGCGGGAGCGGAGAGACCCAGTACTTC. Supplemented by reference TRBV11-2 and TRBJ2-5, the full variable domain reads EAGVAQSPRYKIIEKRQSVAFWCNPISGHATLYWYQQILGQGPKLLIQFQNNGVVDDSQLPKDRFSAERLKGVDSTLKIQPAKLEDSAVYLCASSATSGSGETQYFGPGTRLLVL.